Listed below are T cell receptor beta chains from one sample, sequenced in a study of blood T cell repertoires in COVID-19. This table comes from immunoSEQ multiplex PCR, and its TCRdb copy is limited to in-frame clones, with some not included. The table records about 300,000 clones, about nine tenths of them present only once. Material for sequencing was peripheral blood. The receptors come from a woman aged 25-40 years who had recovered from COVID-19. CDR3s include the opening cysteine and the closing phenylalanine or tryptophan.

v_call cdr3_aa
TRBV6-6 CASSYSTGFYGYTF
TRBV30 CAYGTDSNYGYTF
TRBV19 CASRIFMGPGGANVLTF
TRBV6-2/TRBV6-3 CASSYTLGGSGANVLTF
TRBV6-6 CASSSFGEDYGYTF
TRBV7-9 CASSSFGGALETQYF
TRBV28 CASSLQGVHEQYF
TRBV29-1 CSVGTSIGYEQYF
TRBV7-8 CASSFRTGGAGGYTF
TRBV27 CASSLLSGSYEQYF
TRBV7-2 CASSPPGGRGRTNEKLFF
TRBV29-1 CSVDTVGDNRWAFF
TRBV28 CASRAGTGGRYSNQPQHF
TRBV5-5 CASSPGGTVQETQYF
TRBV7-2 CASSLTGDGNQPQHF
TRBV7-2 CASSRQGRAGANVLTF
TRBV28 CASGAGATNEKLFF
TRBV4-1 CASSQDGGSSYNSPLHF
TRBV3-1/TRBV3-2 CASSHSQGAYVTEAFF
TRBV4-1 CASSQDLRGNQPQHF
TRBV29-1 CSVAGILGGPYRRQYF
TRBV20-1 CSASSGVLAKNIQYF
TRBV21-1 CASSKGRAGARTDTQYF
TRBV5-1 CASSEGLAGGYRESGELFF
TRBV2 CASRRDSNQPQHF
TRBV7-2 CASSLGGPGTAFDEQFF
TRBV28 CASSLWTGAYEQYF
TRBV18 CASSPGQGQQYF